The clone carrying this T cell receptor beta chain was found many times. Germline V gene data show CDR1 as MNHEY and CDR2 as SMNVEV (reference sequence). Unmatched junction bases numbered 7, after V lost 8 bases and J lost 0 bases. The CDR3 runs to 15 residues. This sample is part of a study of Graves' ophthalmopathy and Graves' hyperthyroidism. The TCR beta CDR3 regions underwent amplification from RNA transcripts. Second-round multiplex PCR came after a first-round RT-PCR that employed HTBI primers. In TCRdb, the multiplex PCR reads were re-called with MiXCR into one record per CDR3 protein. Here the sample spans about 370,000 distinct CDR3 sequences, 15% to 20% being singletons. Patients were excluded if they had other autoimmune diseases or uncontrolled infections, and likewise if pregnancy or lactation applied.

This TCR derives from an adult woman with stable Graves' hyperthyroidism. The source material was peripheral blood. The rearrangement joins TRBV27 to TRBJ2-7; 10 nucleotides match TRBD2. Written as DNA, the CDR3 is TGTGCCAGCTGGACTAGCGGTGCCCGCTCCTACGAGCAGTACTTC. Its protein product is CASWTSGARSYEQYF.